These 13 T cell receptor beta chains were all obtained from the same sample, sequenced in a study of shared clonotypes between healthy human individuals (dated by TCRdb to about 2020). CD8 naive samples were CD45RO-negative cells positively selected for CCR7, giving a CD45RA+CCR7+ population that excluded TemRA cells. Library preparation employed the immunoSEQ multiplex PCR assay. TCRdb carries this immuneACCESS record with in-frame sequences only. Its versions omit some clonotypes, under half of them owing to an unresolved V gene in the studies checked, with the rest unexplained. The table for this sample lists around 600,000 clones; 95% of them were counted only once. The ten largest account for 0.095% to 0.14% of the sample. The specimen sequenced was naive CD8+ T cells sorted from blood. Explained via the paper, the cell subset or site label denotes: CD45RA+CCR7+. The receptors originated from a woman in her 30s in good health.

CDR3 DNA: TGTGCCAGCAGTGAAAGACTAGCGGGAGGAACTGGGGCCAACGTCCTGACTTTC. Amino acid sequence: CASSERLAGGTGANVLTF. This chain links TRBV2 with TRBJ2-6; 13 bases are shared with TRBD2. The germline V gene has CDR1 SNHLY and CDR2 FYNNEI. Losses at the gene ends were 2 bases for V and 2 bases for J; bases not matched to a gene: 3. The CDR3 is 18 amino acids.

This chain connects TRBV30 to TRBJ1-4; the D is unclear. V lost 8 bases to trimming and J lost 8 bases, with 18 bases between them. Germline CDR1 reads GTSNPN; CDR2 reads SVGIG (reference sequence). The CDR3 has 13 residues. Here the CDR3 reads CAVVTLAYEKLFF. For the CDR3, the DNA is TGTGCCGTAGTCACGTTGGCCTACGAAAAACTGTTTTTT.

This chain joins TRBV11-2 and TRBJ2-5; 7 bases agree with TRBD2. The end of the DNA aligns better with TRBJ2-7, so the J call may be wrong. This CDR3 region has 15 residues. The germline gives CDR1 SGHAT, CDR2 FQNNGV. The CDR3 DNA sequence: TGTGCCAGCAGCTTATATACGGGAGGAGGCTACGAGCAGTACTTC. It is translated as CASSLYTGGGYEQYF.

The V and J genes are TRBV11-2 and TRBJ2-5; 9 nucleotides line up with TRBD2. The CDR3 runs to 15 residues. From germline, CDR1 is SGHAT and CDR2 FQNNGV. Trimming took 3 bases from V and 1 from J; bases not matched to a gene: 3. In DNA form, the CDR3 reads TGTGCCAGCAGCTTGGGACTAGCCATCCAAGAGACCCAGTACTTC. Its translation is CASSLGLAIQETQYF.

The rearrangement uses TRBV11-2 and TRBJ2-7; 11 positions agree with TRBD1. Per germline, CDR1 SGHAT and CDR2 FQNNGV. The CDR3 covers 17 residues. The trim removed 7 bases at V and 3 bases at J, leaving 14 bases unmatched. This CDR3 is CASTDPGGGQGGYEQYF. CDR3 coding DNA: TGTGCCAGCACCGACCCGGGTGGGGGACAGGGGGGCTACGAGCAGTACTTC.

The chain combines TRBV25-1 with TRBJ2-1; 12 nucleotides match TRBD2. J lost 9 bases, V lost 1 base, and 4 bases had no gene match. CDR3 size: 15 residues. The V gene's germline CDR1 is MGHDK and CDR2 SYGVNS. CDR3 sequence: CASSEFQLAGGEQFF. The CDR3 nucleotides are TGTGCCAGCAGTGAATTCCAACTAGCGGGAGGTGAGCAGTTCTTC.

The V gene is TRBV4-1, the J gene TRBJ2-7, with D possibly being TRBD1 or TRBD2 (6 bases each). Germline V CDR1 and CDR2: MGHRA, YSYEKL. The CDR3 contains 13 residues. V lost 4 bases and J lost 2, with 9 bases in between. The CDR3 loop reads CASSLEGAYEQYF. Written as DNA, the CDR3 is TGCGCCAGCAGCCTGGAGGGGGCCTACGAGCAGTACTTC.

J is TRBJ2-5 and V is TRBV21-1; TRBD2, the table's D call, was not compared with the DNA. TRBV21-1 is designated a pseudogene. The CDR3 runs 10 residues. As DNA, the CDR3 is TGTGCCAGCAGCAAATCGGTTATGTACTTC. This encodes CASSKSVMYF.

The chain has TRBV7-8 and TRBJ2-7; D is possibly TRBD1 (6 bases). Germline lookup yields CDR1 SGHVS and CDR2 FQNEAQ. The CDR3 loop spans 16 amino acids. Trimming shortened V by 5 bases and J by 3 bases, and 20 bases separated the two germline ends. CDR3 sequence: CASSEELGHRGYEQYF. For the CDR3, the DNA is TGTGCCAGCAGCGAAGAGCTGGGACACCGCGGCTACGAGCAGTACTTC.

The V call is TRBV2, the J call TRBJ2-7; TRBD2 agrees at 9 bases. V shed 2 bases and J 3 bases; nucleotides not matched to a gene: 5. The germline V gene encodes CDR1 SNHLY and CDR2 FYNNEI. The CDR3 has 15 residues. The CDR3 DNA sequence: TGTGCCAGCAGTGAACTGCTAGCGGGACACTACGAGCAGTACTTC. Translating gives CASSELLAGHYEQYF. Drawing the rest from reference TRBV2 and TRBJ2-7, the complete variable domain is EPEVTQTPSHQVTQMGQEVILRCVPISNHLYFYWYRQILGQKVEFLVSFYNNEISEKSEIFDDQFSVERPDGSNFTLKIRSTKLEDSAMYFCASSELLAGHYEQYFGPGTRLTVT.

V usage is TRBV4-2 and J usage is TRBJ2-7, with 7 bases lining up with TRBD2. J was trimmed by 4 bases and V by 4 bases; bases with no gene match: 10. The CDR3 length is 15 residues. Germline-derived CDR1 and CDR2 are LGHNA and YNFKEQ. CDR3 sequence: CASSPSRDYNYEQYF. DNA of the CDR3: TGTGCCAGCAGCCCTAGTAGGGACTATAATTACGAGCAGTACTTC.

A word on this clone: Within the sample, other DNA sequences also encode this same CDR3. The chain combines TRBV20-1 with TRBJ2-7; D is uncertain. Germline CDR1 reads DFQATT; CDR2 reads SNEGSKA (reference sequence). This CDR3 is 10 amino acids long. The V end was cut by 3 bases, the J end by 3 bases, with 3 bases between. The CDR3 reads CSASSYEQYF. The CDR3 DNA is TGCAGTGCTAGTAGCTACGAGCAGTACTTC.

The genes are TRBV9 and TRBJ1-1, with 9 nucleotides matching TRBD1. The CDR3 totals 14 residues. V lost 3 bases to trimming and J lost 5 bases; unmatched junction nucleotides: 5. The V gene's germline CDR1 is SGDLS and CDR2 YYNGEE. CDR3 sequence (DNA): TGTGCCAGCAGCGGAAACAGGGGGCGAACTGAAGCTTTCTTT. Protein: CASSGNRGRTEAFF.